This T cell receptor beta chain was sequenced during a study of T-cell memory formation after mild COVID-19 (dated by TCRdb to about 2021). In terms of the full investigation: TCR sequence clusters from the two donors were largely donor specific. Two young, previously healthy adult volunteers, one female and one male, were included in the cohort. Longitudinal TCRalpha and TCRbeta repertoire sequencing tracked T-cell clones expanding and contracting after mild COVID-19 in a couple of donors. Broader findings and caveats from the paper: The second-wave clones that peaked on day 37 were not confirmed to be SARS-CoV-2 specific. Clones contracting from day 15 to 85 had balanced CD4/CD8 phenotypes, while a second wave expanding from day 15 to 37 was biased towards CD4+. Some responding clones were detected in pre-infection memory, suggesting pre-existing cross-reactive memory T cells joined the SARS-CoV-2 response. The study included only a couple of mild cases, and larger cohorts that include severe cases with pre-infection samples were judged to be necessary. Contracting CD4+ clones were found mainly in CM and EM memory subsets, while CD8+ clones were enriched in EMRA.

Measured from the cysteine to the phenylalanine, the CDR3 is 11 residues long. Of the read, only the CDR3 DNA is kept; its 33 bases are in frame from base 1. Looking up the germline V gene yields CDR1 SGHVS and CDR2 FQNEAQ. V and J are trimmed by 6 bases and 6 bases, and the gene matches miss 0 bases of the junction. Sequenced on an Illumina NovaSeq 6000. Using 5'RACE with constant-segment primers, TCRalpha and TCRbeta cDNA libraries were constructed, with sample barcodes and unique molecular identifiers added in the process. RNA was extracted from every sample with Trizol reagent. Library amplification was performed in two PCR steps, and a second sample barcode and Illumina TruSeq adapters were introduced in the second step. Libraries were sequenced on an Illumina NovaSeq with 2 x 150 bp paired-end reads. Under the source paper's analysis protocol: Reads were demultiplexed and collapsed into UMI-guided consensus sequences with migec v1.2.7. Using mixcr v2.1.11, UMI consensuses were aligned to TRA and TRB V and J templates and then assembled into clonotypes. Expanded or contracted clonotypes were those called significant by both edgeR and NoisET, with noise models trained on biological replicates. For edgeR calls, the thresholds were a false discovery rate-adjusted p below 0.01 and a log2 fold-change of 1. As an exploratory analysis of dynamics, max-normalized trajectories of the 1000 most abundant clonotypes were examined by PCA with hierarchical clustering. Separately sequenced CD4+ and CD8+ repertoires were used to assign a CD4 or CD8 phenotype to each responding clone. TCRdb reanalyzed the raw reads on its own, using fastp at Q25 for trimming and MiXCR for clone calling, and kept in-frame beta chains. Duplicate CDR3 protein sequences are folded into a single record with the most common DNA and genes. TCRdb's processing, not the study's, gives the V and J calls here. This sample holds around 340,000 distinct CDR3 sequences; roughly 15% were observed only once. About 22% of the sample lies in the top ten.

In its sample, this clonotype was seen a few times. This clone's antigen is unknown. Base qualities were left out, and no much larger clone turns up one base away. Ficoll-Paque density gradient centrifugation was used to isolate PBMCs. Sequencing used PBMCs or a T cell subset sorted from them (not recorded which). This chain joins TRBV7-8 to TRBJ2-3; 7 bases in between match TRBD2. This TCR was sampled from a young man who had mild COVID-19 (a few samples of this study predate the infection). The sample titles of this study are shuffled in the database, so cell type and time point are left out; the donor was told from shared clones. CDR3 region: CASRRGDTQYF. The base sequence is TGTGCCAGCAGGCGGGGGGATACGCAGTATTTT.